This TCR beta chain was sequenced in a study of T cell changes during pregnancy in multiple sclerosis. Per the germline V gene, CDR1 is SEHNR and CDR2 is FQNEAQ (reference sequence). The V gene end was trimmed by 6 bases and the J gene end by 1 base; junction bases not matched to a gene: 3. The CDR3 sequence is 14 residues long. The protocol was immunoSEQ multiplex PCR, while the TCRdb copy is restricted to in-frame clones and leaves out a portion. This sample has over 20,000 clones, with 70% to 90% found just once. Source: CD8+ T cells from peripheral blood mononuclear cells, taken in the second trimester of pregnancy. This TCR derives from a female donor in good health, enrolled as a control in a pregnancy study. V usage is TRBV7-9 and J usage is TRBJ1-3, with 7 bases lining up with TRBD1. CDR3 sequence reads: CASSTQGSGNTIYF. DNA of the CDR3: TGTGCCAGCAGTACACAGGGGTCTGGAAACACCATATATTTT. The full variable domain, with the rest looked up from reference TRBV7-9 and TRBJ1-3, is DTGVSQNPRHKITKRGQNVTFRCDPISEHNRLYWYRQTLGQGPEFLTYFQNEAQLEKSRLLSDRFSAERPKGSFSTLEIQRTEQGDSAMYLCASSTQGSGNTIYFGEGSWLTVV.